The source of this T cell receptor beta chain is a study of PD-1 blockade in classical Hodgkin lymphoma. Exposure to brentuximab vedotin varied, and each patient had relapsed following autologous stem cell transplantation. With magnetic negative selection, CD4+ T cells were purified from PBMCs that had been thawed. The assay was immunoSEQ multiplex PCR, and TCRdb's table has in-frame clones only and misses some. The table includes several thousand clones, approximately 80% detected once. The CDR3 totals 13 residues. The V and J ends lost 4 bases and 7 bases respectively, with 13 bases between them. The germline gives CDR1 SGHDN, CDR2 FVKESK. This clone was seen a single time. The antigen is undetermined. The study's findings and limits: Newly diagnosed patients reportedly had lower baseline TCR diversity than healthy donors. A significant rise in TCR diversity by C4D1 was seen for CD4+ but not CD8+ cells. When nivolumab was started under 1 year after ASCT, patients were excluded.

The material sequenced was CD4+ T cells from blood, taken at baseline. This TCR derives from a human donor with classical Hodgkin lymphoma. V usage is TRBV14 and J usage is TRBJ2-5; D is possibly TRBD2 (6 bases). The CDR3 here is CASSPDYRGTQYF. Written as DNA, the CDR3 is TGTGCCAGCAGCCCGGACTACCGGGGGACCCAGTACTTC. Filled out from reference TRBV14 and TRBJ2-5, the complete variable domain reads EAGVTQFPSHSVIEKGQTVTLRCDPISGHDNLYWYRRVMGKEIKFLLHFVKESKQDESGMPNNRFLAERTGGTYSTLKVQPAELEDSGVYFCASSPDYRGTQYFGPGTRLLVL.